The clone carrying this TCR beta chain was counted ten times or more. The germline gives CDR1 SEHNR, CDR2 FQNEAQ (reference sequence). Trimming removed 2 bases at V and 5 bases at J, with 22 bases between. The CDR3 has 18 residues. Assay used: immunoSEQ multiplex PCR; TCRdb lists only in-frame clones, some missing. The table has 200,000 to 300,000 clones, around 80% seen once; the top ten hold approximately 2%. This entry is derived from a study of blood T cell repertoires in COVID-19. Sequenced: peripheral blood. The gene calls are TRBV7-9 and TRBJ2-1; D is possibly TRBD2 (6 bases). The sequence came from a man aged 35-49 years who had recovered from COVID-19. Here the CDR3 DNA reads TGTGCCAGCAGCTTACTGCACAGAGGAGGGCTTATGGACAATGAGCAGTTCTTC. Translation gives CASSLLHRGGLMDNEQFF.